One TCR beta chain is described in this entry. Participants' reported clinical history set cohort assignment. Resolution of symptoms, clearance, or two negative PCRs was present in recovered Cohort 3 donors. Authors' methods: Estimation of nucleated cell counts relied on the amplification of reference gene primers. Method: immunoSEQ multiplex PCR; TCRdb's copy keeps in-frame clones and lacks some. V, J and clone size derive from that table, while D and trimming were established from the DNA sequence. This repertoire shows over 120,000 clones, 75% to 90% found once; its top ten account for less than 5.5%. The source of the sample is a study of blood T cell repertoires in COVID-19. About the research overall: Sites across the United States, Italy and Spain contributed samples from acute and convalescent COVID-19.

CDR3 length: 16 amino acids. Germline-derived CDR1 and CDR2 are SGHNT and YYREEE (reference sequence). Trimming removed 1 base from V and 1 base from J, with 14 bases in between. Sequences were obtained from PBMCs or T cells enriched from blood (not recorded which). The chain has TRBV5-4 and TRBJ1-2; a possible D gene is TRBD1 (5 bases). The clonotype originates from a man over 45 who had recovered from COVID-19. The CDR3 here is CASSLLGRGINYGYTF. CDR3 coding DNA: TGTGCCAGCAGCTTGCTTGGTAGGGGCATTAACTATGGCTACACCTTC.